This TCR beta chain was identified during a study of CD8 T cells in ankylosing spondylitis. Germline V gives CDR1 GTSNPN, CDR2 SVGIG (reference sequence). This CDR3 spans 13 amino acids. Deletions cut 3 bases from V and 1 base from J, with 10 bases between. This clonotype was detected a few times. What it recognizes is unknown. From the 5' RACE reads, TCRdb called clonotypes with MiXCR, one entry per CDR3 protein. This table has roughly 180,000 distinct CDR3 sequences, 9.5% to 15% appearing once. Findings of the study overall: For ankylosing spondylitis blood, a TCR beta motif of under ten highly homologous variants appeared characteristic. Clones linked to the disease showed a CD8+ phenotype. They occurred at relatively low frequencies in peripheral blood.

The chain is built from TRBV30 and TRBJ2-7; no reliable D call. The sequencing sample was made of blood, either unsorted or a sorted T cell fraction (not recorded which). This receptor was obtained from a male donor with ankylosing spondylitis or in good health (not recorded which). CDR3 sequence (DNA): TGTGCCTGGAGCTGGGCCAGTTCCTACGAGCAGTACTTC. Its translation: CAWSWASSYEQYF.